The 17 T cell receptor beta chains below come from one sample, sequenced in a study of metastatic and nonmetastatic thyroid tumors. Treatment of any kind had been given to no patient before thyroid surgery. Using MiXCR, TCRdb reanalyzed the PCR reads. The sample comprises tens of thousands of clones, over 9.5% of which are singletons, and roughly 12% rests with the top ten. Material for sequencing was blood. These receptors originate from a female donor with papillary thyroid cancer or a benign thyroid nodule (not recorded which). Some clones in this sample may be carry-over from other donors' samples.

This clone was detected ten times or more. CDR3: CASRPTLGNTEAFF. In DNA, the CDR3 is TGTGCCTCCCGACCGACACTCGGGAACACTGAAGCTTTCTTT. The rearrangement uses TRBV30 and TRBJ1-1; D not certain. The V end was cut by 7 bases, the J end by 1 base, with 16 bases between. Germline lookup yields CDR1 GTSNPN and CDR2 SVGIG (reference sequence). The CDR3 has 14 amino acids.

This clone has at least ten counts. The same CDR3 also results from other DNA sequences found in this sample. This sequence joins TRBV12-3 or TRBV12-4 and TRBJ1-1; unclear D gene. The CDR3 contains 14 residues. With 2 bases removed from V and 0 bases from J, the gap between germline ends came to 7 bases. The CDR3 DNA reads TGTGCCAGCAGTTTAAGCAGTATGAACACTGAAGCTTTCTTT. Its translation: CASSLSSMNTEAFF.

This clone has a count of ten or more. This rearrangement joins TRBV7-2 to TRBJ2-1, with D possibly being TRBD1 (5 bases). V lost 6 bases and J lost 6, with 18 bases in between. The CDR3 has 15 amino acids. The germline CDR1 and CDR2 sequences are SGHTA and FQGNSA. CDR3 in DNA: TGTGCCAGCAGTAGACAGATGACAGTCTCCAATGAGCAGTTCTTC. Translation: CASSRQMTVSNEQFF. Combining the CDR3 with reference TRBV7-2 and TRBJ2-1 gives the whole variable domain GAGVSQSPSNKVTEKGKDVELRCDPISGHTALYWYRQSLGQGLEFLIYFQGNSAPDKSGLPSDRFSAERTGGSVSTLTIQRTQQEDSAVYLCASSRQMTVSNEQFFGPGTRLTVL.

The rearrangement joins TRBV4-1 to TRBJ2-7, with 13 nucleotides matching TRBD2. The CDR3 runs to 15 residues. Germline V lookup: CDR1 MGHRA, CDR2 YSYEKL. Trimming took 4 bases from V and 3 from J; bases not matched to a gene: 3. CDR3 in amino acids: CASSLGTSGNYEQYF. DNA for the CDR3: TGCGCCAGCAGCCTTGGGACTAGCGGGAACTACGAGCAGTACTTC.

In this sample, this clone turned up many times. This chain links TRBV4-3 with TRBJ2-1, with D possibly matching TRBD2 (5 bases). V was trimmed by 4 bases and J by 6 bases, leaving 13 bases between them. The CDR3 contains 14 residues. Germline V gene data show CDR1 as LGHNA and CDR2 as YSLEER. The CDR3 DNA follows: TGCGCCAGCAGCCCTGAGGGTCGGGGCAATGAGCAGTTCTTC. Encoded protein: CASSPEGRGNEQFF.

This clone was seen more than once but under ten times. The chain has TRBV6-1 and TRBJ1-5; D may be TRBD1 (5 bases). The ends were cut back, 0 bases at V and 7 bases at J, with 13 bases in the middle. This CDR3 contains 15 residues. Germline-derived CDR1 and CDR2 are MNHNS and SASEGT. The CDR3 loop reads CASSEAVAGRQPQHF. The CDR3 nucleotides are TGTGCCAGCAGTGAAGCGGTGGCAGGGCGCCAGCCCCAGCATTTT.

Remarks on this clone: This may be a read error, as it is one base from a much larger clone. V usage is TRBV7-6 and J usage is TRBJ1-5; D call uncertain. Germline V lookup: CDR1 SGHVS, CDR2 FNYEAQ. This CDR3 region has 16 residues. V gave up 2 bases and J gave up 2 bases, with 13 bases separating them. The CDR3 bases are TGTGCCAGCAGCTTAAGTGCGGAAGGCCGCAATCAGCCCCAGCATTTT. Translation gives CASSLSAEGRNQPQHF.

This clone was detected many times. The genes are TRBV19 and TRBJ1-1, with TRBD1 matching over 10 bases. The V and J ends lost 6 bases and 11 bases, in that order; junction bases with no gene match: 12. Germline CDR1 reads LNHDA; CDR2 reads SQIVND (reference sequence). The CDR3 has 14 amino acids. The CDR3 loop reads CASSPDRGRSLAFF. The CDR3 DNA follows: TGTGCCAGTAGCCCCGACAGGGGGCGAAGTCTGGCTTTCTTT.

The table lists this clone with a count of one. For the CDR3, the DNA is TGTGCCAGCATACTGGGACAGTTAACTGAAGCTTTCTTT. Amino acid sequence: CASILGQLTEAFF. This chain connects TRBV6-2 or TRBV6-3 to TRBJ1-1; TRBD1 matches at 7 bases. J was trimmed by 5 bases and V by 7 bases; bases with no gene match: 7. Germline loops: CDR1 MNHEY, CDR2 SVGEGT. This CDR3 contains 13 residues.

Ten or more counts support this clone. The chain couples TRBV14 to TRBJ2-3; D unclear. V was cut by 2 bases and J by 5 bases, with 8 bases left in between. Looked up from germline, CDR1 is SGHDN and CDR2 is FVKESK. The CDR3 is 13 amino acids. CDR3 nucleotide sequence: TGTGCCAGCAGCCAAACTAACAGAGATACGCAGTATTTT. Encoded protein: CASSQTNRDTQYF.

This clone was observed many times. This chain links TRBV20-1 with TRBJ1-4; 11 nucleotides agree with TRBD1. The CDR3 covers 14 residues. The germline V gene has CDR1 DFQATT and CDR2 SNEGSKA (reference sequence). Trimming removed 1 base from V and 10 bases from J; junction bases left unmatched: 5. CDR3 nucleotide sequence: TGCAGTGCTAGAGTGGATGGGACAGGGGGAAAACTGTTTTTT. Protein: CSARVDGTGGKLFF.

This clone has ten or more counts. The V call is TRBV7-2, the J call TRBJ2-1; the match to TRBD2 covers 7 bases. Germline assignment: CDR1 SGHTA and CDR2 FQGNSA. With 1 base clipped from V and 4 bases from J, the junction kept 4 bases outside the gene matches. CDR3 length: 15 amino acids. The CDR3 nucleotides read TGTGCCAGCAGCTTAGGGGCGGGAGATTACAATGAGCAGTTCTTC. It codes for CASSLGAGDYNEQFF.

This clone occurred many times. The rearrangement uses TRBV28 and TRBJ1-2, with TRBD1 identical over 8 bases. CDR3 size: 14 residues. With 5 bases clipped from V and 7 bases from J, the junction kept 9 bases outside the gene matches. The V gene's germline CDR1 is MDHEN and CDR2 SYDVKM. The CDR3: CASSPWTGLSGYTF. In DNA, the CDR3 is TGTGCCAGCAGTCCCTGGACAGGGTTGAGTGGCTACACCTTC.

The table lists this clone with many counts. V is TRBV7-2 and J is TRBJ1-6; D uncertain. The CDR3 spans 13 residues. Trimming shortened V by 4 bases and J by 10 bases, and 11 bases separated the two germline ends. Germline values: CDR1 SGHTA, CDR2 FQGNSA. CDR3 nucleotides: TGTGCCAGCAGCTATGGGGTGGGGTCACCCCTCCACTTT. Translation gives CASSYGVGSPLHF.

This clone was seen repeatedly, ten times or more. CDR3 sequence reads: CASSSHGLYGYTF. The CDR3 nucleotides read TGTGCCAGCAGCAGTCACGGACTTTATGGCTACACCTTC. The chain combines TRBV11-2 with TRBJ1-2; D is uncertain. The CDR3 sequence is 13 residues long. CDR1 is SGHAT and CDR2 is FQNNGV in the germline V gene. Trimming pared 5 bases from V and 5 bases from J, leaving 12 bases between.

A note on this clone: With a much larger clone just one base away, this may be a read error. The same CDR3 is also encoded by other DNA sequences in this sample. The chain recombines TRBV7-3 with TRBJ2-1; 9 nucleotides line up with TRBD2. In germline, CDR1 is SGHTA, CDR2 FQGTGA. This CDR3 is built from 17 residues. CDR3 sequence (DNA): TGTGCCAGCAGCTTAGGTGACGCTAGCGGGAACTACAACGAGCAGTTCTTC. Encoded protein: CASSLGDASGNYNEQFF.

This clone was seen many times. The chain combines TRBV20-1 with TRBJ1-5; D remains unclear. Germline V lookup: CDR1 DFQATT, CDR2 SNEGSKA (reference sequence). The CDR3 spans 11 residues. Trimming stripped 3 bases from V and 7 bases from J, with 7 bases between. The CDR3 DNA is TGCAGTGCTAGCGTCGGGCAGCCCCAGCATTTT. This codes for CSASVGQPQHF.